These T cell receptor beta chains were read from a single sample in a study of vaccination and CD4 T cells after COVID-19. TCRdb used MiXCR to reprocess the PCR reads, holding one entry per CDR3 protein. The data show about 20,000 distinct CDR3 sequences, over 50% seen once. Their antigens remain unidentified. The sample was CD4+ T cells from blood, cultured in vitro. The receptors stem from a human donor who had recovered from COVID-19. Both conserved end residues are part of each CDR3. D genes are given only for firm matches. Some rows have no size entry. The others give once, few or many, or a class for an expanded clone.

>NA|TRBJ1-3|TRBV5-4|NA
CASSLKGRINTIYF
TGTGCCAGCAGCTTGAAAGGACGAATAAACACCATATATTTT
>NA|TRBJ1-2|TRBV19|TRBD1
CASTSTGANYGYTF
TGTGCCAGCACTTCGACAGGGGCTAACTATGGCTACACCTTC
>NA|TRBJ2-4|TRBV19|NA
CASREGIRNIQYF
TGTGCCAGTAGAGAGGGGATTAGAAACATTCAGTACTTC
>NA|TRBJ2-5|TRBV7-2|NA
CASSQNRGQETQYF
TGTGCCAGCAGCCAAAACCGGGGCCAAGAGACCCAGTACTTC
>NA|TRBJ2-5|TRBV20-1|TRBD2
CSACRVAGGETQYF
TGCAGTGCTTGCCGGGTAGCGGGAGGGGAGACCCAGTACTTC
>NA|TRBJ1-1|TRBV11-3|NA
CASSPGQIEAFF
TGTGCCAGCAGCCCCGGACAGATAGAAGCTTTCTTT
>once|TRBJ1-2|TRBV6-2/TRBV6-3|NA
CASSKVVSYGYTF
TGTGCCAGCAGTAAAGTCGTTTCCTATGGCTACACCTTC
>NA|TRBJ1-5|TRBV19|TRBD1
CASSMPGGGNRPQHF
TGTGCCAGTAGTATGCCAGGGGGCGGTAATCGACCCCAGCATTTT
>few|TRBJ1-5|TRBV20-1|TRBD1
CSATTGGSQHF
TGCAGTGCTACCACAGGGGGGTCCCAGCATTTT
>once|TRBJ1-2|TRBV20-1|NA
CSARAWDKVGSGYTF
TGCAGTGCTAGAGCCTGGGATAAAGTAGGAAGTGGCTACACCTTC
>NA|TRBJ1-1|TRBV5-4|NA
CASSFNTEAFF
TGTGCCAGCAGCTTCAACACTGAAGCTTTCTTT
>NA|TRBJ1-3|TRBV6-5|NA
CASSYLLPGSSGNTIYF
TGTGCCAGCAGTTACCTCCTCCCCGGGAGCTCTGGAAACACCATATATTTT
>NA|TRBJ1-2|TRBV25-1|TRBD1
CASSESGGGQGAGGYTF
TGTGCCAGCAGTGAATCGGGGGGAGGACAGGGGGCAGGAGGCTACACCTTC
>NA|TRBJ1-2|TRBV27|NA
CASSLRQGSYGYTF
TGTGCCAGCAGTTTACGTCAGGGGAGCTATGGCTACACCTTC
>NA|TRBJ2-7|TRBV21-1|NA
CASSIGTDLYEQYF
TGTGCCAGCAGCATTGGGACAGACCTTTACGAGCAGTACTTC
>NA|TRBJ1-1|TRBV6-5|TRBD1
CASSYLGRTGEYEAFF
TGTGCCAGCAGTTACCTGGGACGGACAGGGGAATATGAAGCTTTCTTT
>NA|TRBJ1-2|TRBV2|NA
CASQTEWGNYGYTF
TGTGCCAGCCAGACGGAATGGGGGAACTATGGCTACACCTTC
>NA|TRBJ2-7|TRBV20-1|TRBD1
CSARDRDRGREQYF
TGCAGTGCTAGAGACCGGGACAGGGGGCGTGAGCAGTACTTC
>NA|TRBJ2-5|TRBV19|NA
CASSIVGGSTETQYF
TGTGCCAGTAGTATAGTTGGGGGGAGTACAGAGACCCAGTACTTC
>NA|TRBJ1-5|TRBV21-1|NA
CASSKARGQPQHF
TGTGCCAGCAGCAAAGCGCGGGGCCAGCCCCAGCATTTT
>few|TRBJ2-5|TRBV20-1|TRBD2
CSAAAGGRETQYF
TGCAGTGCAGCAGCGGGAGGCAGAGAGACCCAGTACTTC
>NA|TRBJ2-6|TRBV6-1|NA
CASRREQLGAGANVLTF
TGTGCCAGCAGAAGGGAGCAGCTGGGGGCTGGGGCCAACGTCCTGACTTTC
>NA|TRBJ2-5|TRBV2|TRBD2
CASRRTSGGQETQYF
TGTGCCAGCAGAAGGACTAGCGGGGGCCAAGAGACCCAGTACTTC
>NA|TRBJ2-5|TRBV14|TRBD1
CASSHGTGQETQYF
TGTGCCAGCAGCCACGGGACAGGGCAAGAGACCCAGTACTTC
>few|TRBJ2-5|TRBV19|TRBD1
CASKAGGQETQYF
TGTGCCAGTAAGGCAGGGGGCCAAGAGACCCAGTACTTC
>few|TRBJ2-2|TRBV6-5|NA
CASSYTTGLAGELFF
TGTGCCAGCAGTTACACTACAGGGCTAGCCGGGGAGCTGTTTTTT
>NA|TRBJ1-2|TRBV4-1|NA
CASSQDSAGATHYGYTF
TGCGCCAGCAGCCAAGATTCGGCAGGGGCCACCCACTATGGCTACACCTTC
>NA|TRBJ2-3|TRBV6-1|NA
CASLRGDTQYF
TGTGCCAGCCTGCGGGGAGATACGCAGTATTTT
>NA|TRBJ2-3|TRBV19|TRBD1
CATRDSSSSTDTQYF
TGTGCCACTAGGGACAGTTCATCTAGCACAGATACGCAGTATTTT
>few|TRBJ1-1|TRBV11-3|NA
CASSLVSSQARVFF
TGTGCCAGCAGCTTAGTCTCATCCCAGGCCCGAGTCTTCTTT
>once|TRBJ2-3|TRBV6-1|TRBD2
CATFRGGAQYF
TGTGCCACCTTCCGGGGGGGCGCGCAGTATTTT
>NA|TRBJ2-2|TRBV5-4|NA
CASSNYRVGELFF
TGTGCCAGCAGCAACTACAGGGTCGGGGAGCTGTTTTTT
>few|TRBJ1-1|TRBV5-1|TRBD1
CASSQTGATEAFF
TGCGCCAGCAGCCAGACAGGGGCCACTGAAGCTTTCTTT
>few|TRBJ1-2|TRBV2|NA
CASSEGSGNYGYTF
TGTGCCAGCAGTGAAGGCTCAGGGAACTATGGCTACACCTTC
>once|TRBJ1-6|TRBV11-2|NA
CASSVESSYNSPLHF
TGTGCCAGCTCTGTGGAGAGCTCCTATAATTCACCCCTCCACTTT
>few|TRBJ2-7|TRBV6-2/TRBV6-3|NA
CASSFYGSLRSYEQYF
TGTGCCAGCAGTTTTTACGGATCCTTAAGGTCCTACGAGCAGTACTTC
>NA|TRBJ2-5|TRBV21-1|NA
CASSKAPGGGEETQYF
TGTGCCAGCAGCAAAGCCCCCGGGGGAGGGGAGGAGACCCAGTACTTC
>few|TRBJ2-3|TRBV11-3|TRBD2
CASSSGTSWGVTDTQYF
TGTGCCAGCAGCTCCGGGACTAGTTGGGGGGTGACAGATACGCAGTATTTT
>NA|TRBJ1-2|TRBV20-1|TRBD1
CSAVDRAIYGYTF
TGCAGTGCTGTCGACAGGGCAATTTATGGCTACACCTTC
>NA|TRBJ2-3|TRBV27|TRBD2
CASSLRTSGSTDTQYF
TGTGCCAGCAGTTTAAGGACTAGCGGATCCACAGATACGCAGTATTTT
>few|TRBJ1-2|TRBV27|NA
CASSPRTEDGYTF
TGTGCCAGCAGTCCTCGGACAGAAGATGGCTACACCTTC
>few|TRBJ1-5|TRBV12-3/TRBV12-4|NA
CASSLALRTPQHF
TGTGCCAGCAGTTTAGCGCTAAGGACACCCCAGCATTTT
>NA|TRBJ1-5|TRBV20-1|TRBD1
CSARTLPGQSNQPQHF
TGCAGTGCTAGAACTCTGCCGGGACAGAGTAATCAGCCCCAGCATTTT
>few|TRBJ1-1|TRBV19|NA
CASRRASTGGRVNTEAFF
TGTGCCAGTAGGAGGGCCTCGACGGGGGGCCGGGTGAACACTGAAGCTTTCTTT
>NA|TRBJ1-2|TRBV28|NA
CASTVLLPRVGANYGYTF
TGTGCCAGCACCGTATTATTACCCAGGGTTGGAGCTAACTATGGCTACACCTTC